This TCR beta chain was sequenced for a study of graft-versus-host responses after intestinal transplantation. CDR1 SGHVS and CDR2 FQNEAQ come from the germline V gene. The CDR3 covers 14 residues. Trimming stripped 7 bases from V and 0 bases from J, with 12 bases between. As for this clone: The antigen remains unidentified.

Repertoires were generated with immunoSEQ multiplex PCR, while TCRdb's copy carries only in-frame clones and drops some. Of tens of thousands of clones in the sample, around 91% were seen once. The sequence derives from a human donor who was the organ donor for an intestinal transplant. The gene calls are TRBV7-8 and TRBJ1-1, with D maybe TRBD1 (6 bases). The starting material was unstimulated CD8+ T cells sorted from spleen or lymph node cells, obtained before transplant. Written as DNA, the CDR3 is TGTGCCAGCACCGCCGGACAGTTGAACACTGAAGCTTTCTTT. This codes for CASTAGQLNTEAFF.